What follows are 29 T cell receptor beta chains derived from one specimen sequenced in a study of regulatory T cells in long-lasting Graves disease. The time point was: newly diagnosed GD, antithyroid drugs for less than 3 months. RNA extracted from PBMCs served as the sequencing template. Library construction for TCR beta used iRepertoire HTBI primers and Arm-PCR of CDR3 regions. TCRdb passed the multiplex PCR reads through MiXCR, listing each CDR3 protein once. The data contain a few hundred thousand distinct CDR3 sequences, 14% to 15% of them seen just once; the ten biggest clones take up approximately 7.6%. This sample also belongs to another study, concerning T cells in Graves' hyperthyroidism and ophthalmopathy.

The specimen comprised peripheral blood mononuclear cells (PBMCs), sampled at new diagnosis, from a patient treated with antithyroid drugs. The receptors here all came from a woman aged 40 to 50 with Graves disease.

This clonotype was counted at least ten times. The J gene is TRBJ2-1, the V gene TRBV28; maybe TRBD1 (6 bases). The CDR3 covers 15 residues. Looked up from germline, CDR1 is MDHEN and CDR2 is SYDVKM. The V gene lost 2 bases and the J gene lost 0 bases, with 8 bases spanning the gap. This CDR3 reads CASSLGGNSYNEQFF. The DNA for the CDR3 is TGTGCCAGCAGTTTAGGGGGCAACTCCTACAATGAGCAGTTCTTC. The full variable domain, its missing parts supplied by reference TRBV28 and TRBJ2-1, is DVKVTQSSRYLVKRTGEKVFLECVQDMDHENMFWYRQDPGLGLRLIYFSYDVKMKEKGDIPEGYSVSREKKERFSLILESASTNQTSMYLCASSLGGNSYNEQFFGPGTRLTVL.

This clonotype came up a few times. The genes are TRBV7-2 and TRBJ2-1, with a tentative D call TRBD2 (5 bases). This CDR3 region has 15 residues. V was cut by 1 base and J by 15 bases, with 22 bases left in between. Germline CDR1 SGHTA, CDR2 FQGNSA. The CDR3 nucleotides are TGTGCCAGCAGCTTAGACGACGGAGTACCAACCGAGGGGTTCTTC. This sequence encodes CASSLDDGVPTEGFF.

The genes are TRBV7-6 and TRBJ2-7, with 9 nucleotides matching TRBD2. The length of the CDR3 is 15 residues. J lost 8 bases, V lost 4 bases, and 12 bases had no gene match. Germline V gives CDR1 SGHVS, CDR2 FNYEAQ. The chain's CDR3 is CASSYTSGYNTKQYF. CDR3 sequence (DNA): TGTGCCAGCAGCTACACTAGCGGGTATAATACGAAGCAGTACTTC.

This clonotype was counted ten times or more. The V gene is TRBV14, the J gene TRBJ2-7; TRBD2 matches 7 bases. CDR3 length: 15 amino acids. CDR1 is SGHDN, CDR2 FVKESK, per germline. The junction had 7 bases not matched to a gene; V was cut back by 0 bases and J by 5 bases. CDR3 protein: CASSQEGDYEDEQYF. CDR3 sequence (DNA): TGTGCCAGCAGCCAAGAAGGGGACTACGAAGACGAGCAGTACTTC. Full variable domain (remainder filled in from reference TRBV14 and TRBJ2-7): EAGVTQFPSHSVIEKGQTVTLRCDPISGHDNLYWYRRVMGKEIKFLLHFVKESKQDESGMPNNRFLAERTGGTYSTLKVQPAELEDSGVYFCASSQEGDYEDEQYFGPGTRLTVT.

This clonotype was seen ten or more times. The chain recombines TRBV12-3 or TRBV12-4 with TRBJ2-3; D remains unclear. V was trimmed by 5 bases and J by 2 bases, leaving 17 bases between them. The CDR3 length is 16 residues. The CDR3 loop is CASSPSLGSNTDTQYF. CDR3 in DNA: TGTGCCAGCAGTCCCTCTCTCGGGTCCAACACAGATACGCAGTATTTT.

In this sample, this clonotype turned up a few times. V and J are TRBV6-2 or TRBV6-3 and TRBJ2-5; 7 bases are a match to TRBD1. The CDR3 covers 15 residues. Germline V CDR1 and CDR2: MNHEY, SVGEGT. Trimming took 8 bases from V and 5 from J; bases not matched to a gene: 14. In nucleotides, the CDR3 is TGTGCCAGCGATTTGACAGGGACCAGGGGGGAGACCCAGTACTTC. Its protein product is CASDLTGTRGETQYF.

Ten or more counts support this clonotype. This rearrangement joins TRBV29-1 to TRBJ2-5; D is uncertain. The end of the DNA is better explained by TRBJ2-1, so the J call may be wrong. The CDR3 spans 14 residues. Germline-derived CDR1 and CDR2 are SQVTM and ANQGSEA. The CDR3 DNA is TGCAGCGTTGTCCGGACCCTGTCATGGAGTGAGCAGTTCTTC. This codes for CSVVRTLSWSEQFF.

This clonotype was counted at least ten times. The chain joins TRBV10-3 to TRBJ1-1; a weak D match, TRBD1 (5 bases). The CDR3 length is 14 residues. CDR1 and CDR2 (germline): ENHRY, SYGVKD. The V end was cut by 0 bases, the J end by 4 bases, with 9 bases between. The CDR3 DNA reads TGTGCCATCAGTGAGTCTCTAGGGGTCACTGAAGCTTTCTTT. This encodes CAISESLGVTEAFF.

This clonotype was detected ten times or more. The chain employs TRBV9 and TRBJ2-1; TRBD2 might be the D (5 bases). V was trimmed by 2 bases and J by 3 bases, leaving 9 bases between them. This CDR3 has 14 amino acids. The germline CDR1 and CDR2 sequences are SGDLS and YYNGEE. Here the CDR3 DNA reads TGTGCCAGCAGCGTGGAGGCGGACTACAATGAGCAGTTCTTC. The encoded protein is CASSVEADYNEQFF.

The V and J genes are TRBV5-1 and TRBJ2-7, with TRBD2 matching 8 bases. The germline V gene has CDR1 SGHRS and CDR2 YFSETQ. The CDR3 sequence is 16 residues long. V lost 0 bases to trimming and J lost 2 bases; unmatched junction nucleotides: 7. The CDR3 DNA follows: TGCGCCAGCAGCTTGGCCTACGGGACTAGTGCCTACGAGCAGTACTTC. Translating it yields CASSLAYGTSAYEQYF. Looking up the rest from reference TRBV5-1 and TRBJ2-7 gives the full variable domain: KAGVTQTPRYLIKTRGQQVTLSCSPISGHRSVSWYQQTPGQGLQFLFEYFSETQRNKGNFPGRFSGRQFSNSRSEMNVSTLELGDSALYLCASSLAYGTSAYEQYFGPGTRLTVT.

This clonotype was seen a few times. J is TRBJ1-4 and V is TRBV29-1, with D unresolved. Germline CDR1 SQVTM, CDR2 ANQGSEA. Trimming stripped 4 bases from V and 8 bases from J, with 11 bases between. The CDR3 extends over 12 amino acids. The CDR3 DNA sequence: TGCAGCGTTGGTTGGGTCCGGGAAAAACTGTTTTTT. It codes for CSVGWVREKLFF.

The table lists this clonotype with a few counts. This sequence joins TRBV3-1 and TRBJ1-6; D is perhaps TRBD1 (6 bases). Germline V gene lookup returns CDR1 LGHDT and CDR2 YNNKEL (reference sequence). The CDR3 is 13 amino acids. With 1 base removed from V and 9 bases from J, the gap between germline ends came to 7 bases. The CDR3 reads CASSQGGRSPLHF. The CDR3, as DNA: TGTGCCAGCAGCCAAGGGGGGCGTTCACCCCTCCACTTT. Full variable domain (rest looked up from reference TRBV3-1 and TRBJ1-6): DTAVSQTPKYLVTQMGNDKSIKCEQNLGHDTMYWYKQDSKKFLKIMFSYNNKELIINETVPNRFSPKSPDKAHLNLHINSLELGDSAVYFCASSQGGRSPLHFGNGTRLTVT.

This sequence joins TRBV30 and TRBJ1-1, with D tentatively TRBD1 (5 bases). The CDR3 is 16 residues long. Germline V gene sequence: CDR1 GTSNPN, CDR2 SVGIG (reference sequence). Between the trimmed V and J ends, which lost 0 bases and 0 bases, there was a span of 14 bases. DNA of the CDR3: TGTGCCTGGAGTGTAATGGGTGGACATTTGAACACTGAAGCTTTCTTT. This codes for CAWSVMGGHLNTEAFF.

Many counts were recorded for this clonotype. The chain links TRBV12-3 or TRBV12-4 to TRBJ2-7; D uncertain. This CDR3 contains 12 residues. The V and J ends lost 1 base and 4 bases respectively, with 5 bases between them. Written as DNA, the CDR3 is TGTGCCAGCAGTTTAGACTGGTACGAGCAGTACTTC. This gives the protein CASSLDWYEQYF.

The table lists this clonotype with a few counts. The CDR3 reads CASSPQGTSAGELFF. CDR3 sequence (DNA): TGTGCCAGCAGCCCCCAGGGGACGTCCGCCGGGGAGCTGTTTTTT. The V call is TRBV7-3, the J call TRBJ2-2, with D maybe TRBD1 (6 bases). Trimming cost V 5 bases and J 6 bases, with 16 bases left between them. Germline V gene lookup returns CDR1 SGHTA and CDR2 FQGTGA. The CDR3 is 15 residues long.

Concerning this clonotype itself: A much larger clone is a single base away; this may be a read error. CDR3 region: CACSPQRRQETQYF. In DNA, the CDR3 is TGTGCCTGCAGTCCGCAGCGGAGACAAGAGACCCAGTACTTC. The J gene is TRBJ2-1, the V gene TRBV12-3 or TRBV12-4; a possible D gene is TRBD2 (5 bases). The tail of the sequence fits TRBJ2-5 better, so the J call may be wrong. This CDR3 is 14 amino acids long.

The sample holds one count of this clonotype. A read error may be the cause here, since a much bigger clone is one base away. The chain carries TRBV29-1 and TRBJ2-1; D remains ambiguous. The CDR3 is 13 residues long. CDR1 is SQVTM, CDR2 ANQGSEA, per germline. CDR3 in amino acids: CTVVPVSYNEQFF. CDR3 DNA: TGCACCGTTGTTCCGGTATCCTACAATGAGCAGTTCTTC.

This clonotype was seen ten or more times. The V call is TRBV27, the J call TRBJ2-1, with TRBD2 matching 13 bases. After removal of 3 bases from V and 10 bases from J, the junction contained 0 bases not matched to a gene. Germline-derived CDR1 and CDR2 are MNHEY and SMNVEV (reference sequence). The CDR3 is 13 amino acids. CDR3 nucleotides: TGTGCCAGCAGTTTGACTAGCGGGAGGGAGCAGTTCTTC. This encodes CASSLTSGREQFF.

The sample holds a few counts of this clonotype. This rearrangement joins TRBV29-1 to TRBJ2-1; 7 bases map to TRBD2. This CDR3 is built from 11 residues. The J segment lost 13 bases and the V segment lost 1 base, leaving 4 bases of the junction unmatched. From germline, CDR1 is SQVTM and CDR2 ANQGSEA. CDR3 bases: TGCAGCGTTGAAGTTCGCGGGGGTCAGTTCTTC. Amino acid sequence: CSVEVRGGQFF.

This chain uses TRBV5-5 with TRBJ2-7; tentatively, D is TRBD2 (5 bases). The CDR3 loop spans 16 amino acids. Germline CDR1 is SGHKS and CDR2 is YYEKEE (reference sequence). The V gene lost 0 bases and the J gene lost 4 bases, with 17 bases spanning the gap. The CDR3 nucleotides read TGTGCCAGCAGCTTGGGCCTAGTGGACTCGCCGTACGAGCAGTACTTC. This encodes CASSLGLVDSPYEQYF.

In its sample, this clonotype was seen many times. The genes are TRBV28 and TRBJ1-5; possible D gene TRBD1, 5 bases. Trimming removed 7 bases from V and 1 base from J, with 20 bases in between. Germline V gene data show CDR1 as MDHEN and CDR2 as SYDVKM. The CDR3 extends over 17 amino acids. The CDR3 loop reads CASTKGAGPPSNQPQHF. DNA for the CDR3: TGTGCCAGCACCAAAGGGGCAGGCCCCCCAAGCAATCAGCCCCAGCATTTT.

This clonotype occurred many times. The rearrangement joins TRBV29-1 to TRBJ1-1; D perhaps matches TRBD1 (5 bases). Germline V gene data show CDR1 as SQVTM and CDR2 as ANQGSEA. V lost 6 bases to trimming and J lost 5 bases, with 13 bases between them. This CDR3 spans 12 amino acids. DNA for the CDR3: TGCAGCGTGGGGGGTTTGACAACTGAAGCTTTCTTT. It yields the protein CSVGGLTTEAFF.

This clonotype was counted ten times or more. The genes are TRBV20-1 and TRBJ2-5; possible D gene TRBD2, 6 bases. CDR1 and CDR2 (germline): DFQATT, SNEGSKA (reference sequence). This CDR3 comprises 17 residues. The V and J ends lost 2 bases and 0 bases respectively, with 19 bases between them. The DNA of the CDR3 is TGCAGTGCTAGACCCTCAGGAGGGGTTAGGTACCAAGAGACCCAGTACTTC. This encodes CSARPSGGVRYQETQYF.

This clonotype occurred a few times. The chain employs TRBV20-1 and TRBJ1-6; 11 nucleotides align to TRBD1. Germline trimming cut 7 bases from V and 9 bases from J; bases unmatched to any gene: 8. The V gene's germline CDR1 is DFQATT and CDR2 SNEGSKA (reference sequence). CDR3 length equals 14 residues. CDR3 amino acids: CSVTTGTGGSPLHF. The CDR3 nucleotides are TGCAGTGTTACCACGGGGACAGGGGGTTCACCCCTCCACTTT.

This clonotype was counted many times. V and J are TRBV28 and TRBJ2-5, with 13 bases lining up with TRBD2. This CDR3 is 17 amino acids long. Germline V lookup: CDR1 MDHEN, CDR2 SYDVKM. The J segment lost 4 bases and the V segment lost 6 bases, leaving 11 bases of the junction unmatched. The CDR3 loop is CASSPRAGLAGIETQYF. The CDR3 DNA is TGTGCCAGCAGCCCTAGAGCGGGACTAGCGGGAATAGAGACCCAGTACTTC.

This clonotype occurred a few times. The CDR3 DNA reads TGTGCCAGCAGCTTAAAACAGAAAAATCAGCCCCAGCATTTT. Amino acid sequence: CASSLKQKNQPQHF. The rearrangement joins TRBV7-2 to TRBJ1-5; no firm D call. CDR1 is SGHTA and CDR2 is FQGNSA in the germline V gene. The germline V and J ends were trimmed by 2 bases and 4 bases, with 9 bases remaining between them. The CDR3 runs 14 residues.

This clonotype was seen at least ten times. The V and J genes are TRBV20-1 and TRBJ2-3; TRBD2 agrees at 7 bases. V gave up 3 bases and J gave up 6 bases; unmatched junction bases: 18. CDR3 size: 17 residues. The V gene's germline CDR1 is DFQATT and CDR2 SNEGSKA (reference sequence). The CDR3 reads CSASSPSGGGKRDTQYF. For the CDR3, the DNA is TGCAGTGCTAGTTCTCCTAGCGGAGGCGGGAAGAGGGATACGCAGTATTTT.

This clonotype came up a few times. The V and J genes are TRBV20-1 and TRBJ1-1; tentatively, D is TRBD1 (6 bases). The CDR3 totals 13 residues. Per germline, CDR1 DFQATT and CDR2 SNEGSKA (reference sequence). Trimming pared 6 bases from V and 4 bases from J, leaving 15 bases between. CDR3 nucleotide sequence: TGCAGTGCCCCGGGGCGGGGGCTCACTGAAGCTTTCTTT. Encoded protein: CSAPGRGLTEAFF.

The chain employs TRBV19 and TRBJ2-3, with D uncertain. The V end lost 3 bases, the J end lost 3 bases, and 19 bases lay between the germline ends. There are 17 residues in the CDR3. CDR1 is LNHDA and CDR2 is SQIVND in the germline V gene (reference sequence). DNA of the CDR3: TGTGCCAGTAGTATCCGACACGGATTTTTGCAGACAGATACGCAGTATTTT. Its protein is CASSIRHGFLQTDTQYF.